This is a list of T cell receptor beta chains from one sample in a study of post-analysis software for immune sequencing data. From the PCR reads, TCRdb called clonotypes with MiXCR, one entry per CDR3 protein. The table shows about 810,000 distinct CDR3 sequences, with approximately 53% occurring only once. Sequencing was performed on blood. The receptor source for this set is a girl aged 5-17 years with multiple sclerosis. CDR3s include the opening cysteine and the closing phenylalanine or tryptophan. Fields, in order: J gene, clone size, V gene, CDR3 length, CDR3 protein. Some rows mark clone size as missing; the rest say once, few, many or name a class of expanded clone.

TRBJ2-7 few TRBV15 17 CATSTNPRTSFSYEQYF
TRBJ2-7 few TRBV18 15 CASSPETKGGYEQYF
TRBJ1-2 - TRBV12-3/TRBV12-4 16 CASTLGPRITNYGYTF
TRBJ2-4 - TRBV12-3/TRBV12-4 15 CASRGEGATKNIQYF
TRBJ2-1 - TRBV6-2/TRBV6-3 16 CASSYSMRGGSDEQFF
TRBJ2-1 - TRBV4-1 13 CASSPDRHNEQFF
TRBJ2-1 - TRBV7-2 16 CASSFLAIKPNNEQFF
TRBJ2-1 - TRBV6-5 14 CASRGLAGAGEQFF
TRBJ2-1 - TRBV20-1 12 CSARWLADEQFF
TRBJ2-1 - TRBV29-1 13 CSVAGKAYNEQFF
TRBJ2-1 - TRBV14 16 CASSQGERESGNEQFF
TRBJ2-5 - TRBV6-6 17 CASSPGLANLYQETQYF
TRBJ2-5 few TRBV20-1 16 CSADSALAGVSETQYF
TRBJ2-5 - TRBV20-1 15 CSVSFAGGPQETQYF
TRBJ1-4 - TRBV7-8 14 CASKGQGQTEKLFF
TRBJ2-5 once TRBV7-6 15 CVSSSSRRHQETQYF
TRBJ1-5 - TRBV28 14 CASTPRGWGQPQHF
TRBJ2-1 - TRBV5-1 13 CASSLSGMSEQFF
TRBJ1-4 - TRBV12-3/TRBV12-4 12 CASSYDDEKLFF
TRBJ2-4 few TRBV20-1 14 CSAVVGGEGNIQYF
TRBJ1-1 once TRBV3-1 15 CASSQFPGQGTEAFF
TRBJ2-5 - TRBV20-1 11 CSAGQEGTQYF
TRBJ2-3 - TRBV6-5 14 CASAQRGATDTQYF
TRBJ2-7 - TRBV6-6 14 CASSYAQGSYEQYF
- - TRBV29-1 14 CSVAGTGGVETQYF
TRBJ1-1 - TRBV7-3 12 CASSFQGATAFF
TRBJ1-1 - TRBV5-1 14 CACSLVTKNTEAFF
TRBJ2-3 - TRBV7-3 13 CTSSRRDWDTQYF